Detailed here is one TCR beta chain. The source of the sample is a study of CD8+ T cells in alopecia areata. Reverse transcribed after extraction, RNA yielded cDNA as the sequencing template. Repertoires were generated with immunoSEQ multiplex PCR, while TCRdb's copy carries only in-frame clones and drops some. The table records about 210,000 clones, approximately 72% of them present only once. Per germline, CDR1 SQVTM and CDR2 ANQGSEA. The V segment lost 6 bases and the J segment 2 bases; nucleotides outside the gene matches: 6. This CDR3 spans 15 amino acids. Regarding treatment: oral pan-JAK inhibitor, 5-10 mg twice daily. Peripheral blood samples and lesional scalp punch biopsies were obtained from alopecia areata patients.

This clonotype was sampled from a human donor with alopecia areata. V is TRBV29-1 and J is TRBJ2-2, with 10 bases aligning to TRBD2. Sequenced material: CD4+ T cells sorted from blood, taken at approximately week 42, from a patient treated with tofacitinib. The CDR3 loop is CSVPSGGQNTGELFF. The CDR3 DNA reads TGCAGCGTACCTAGCGGGGGCCAAAACACCGGGGAGCTGTTTTTT.